Reported below is one T cell receptor beta chain. The sample originates from a study of blood T cell repertoires in COVID-19. Study at large: Both acute and convalescent COVID-19 samples were obtained from the United States, Italy and Spain. T cells, B-cell-depleted T cells, or PBMCs provided the cDNA or gDNA that served as material.

Original processing notes: Reference gene primer amplification gave nucleated cell count estimates. Sequenced by immunoSEQ multiplex PCR; TCRdb stores in-frame clones only, minus some. Clone size and the V and J calls come from that table; the DNA yielded D and trimming. The table lists over 250,000 clones, roughly 85% of them singletons. The V gene's germline CDR1 is SGHTA and CDR2 FQGNSA. The CDR3 covers 16 residues. V lost 1 base, J lost 6 bases, and 6 bases stayed unmatched. This TCR was sampled from a man in his fifties with active or convalescent COVID-19. The rearrangement uses TRBV7-2 and TRBJ2-5; 12 bases are a match to TRBD1. Sequencing was performed on peripheral blood. CDR3 sequence: CASSLEGTGGKKTQYF. The DNA of the CDR3 is TGTGCCAGCAGCTTAGAGGGGACAGGGGGCAAGAAGACCCAGTACTTC. The entire variable domain, with the rest obtained from reference TRBV7-2 and TRBJ2-5, is as follows: GAGVSQSPSNKVTEKGKDVELRCDPISGHTALYWYRQSLGQGLEFLIYFQGNSAPDKSGLPSDRFSAERTGGSVSTLTIQRTQQEDSAVYLCASSLEGTGGKKTQYFGPGTRLLVL.